This TCR beta chain appears in the sequencing data of a study of T cells after yellow fever vaccination (dated by TCRdb to about 2019). About the full investigation: Libraries from fractions with low cell numbers were prepared with the SMART-Seq v4 Ultra Low Input RNA kit. Bulk TCR alpha and beta repertoires were sequenced longitudinally to track T-cell clones before and after primary and booster YFV17D yellow fever vaccination. Blood was drawn at multiple timepoints before and after primary and secondary immunization, with bulk PBMC replicates and cell subsets isolated. The cohort comprised two healthy male donors, one aged 18 to 29 and one aged 30 to 40 years.

Sequencing was performed on an Illumina NovaSeq 6000. TCR cDNA was synthesized by 5'RACE template switching, through which a universal primer site and unique molecular identifiers were introduced. cDNA synthesis was primed from both the TCR alpha and TCR beta constant segments. Libraries were amplified in two PCR steps, with sample barcodes and sequencing adapters added in the second step. Sequencing of libraries was performed on Illumina HiSeq 2500 (2x100 bp) or NovaSeq (2x150 bp). On the study's bioinformatics: MIGEC was used to demultiplex reads and collapse the reads into UMI consensus sequences, and MiXCR was used for V(D)J alignment. Clonotypes responding to the vaccine were identified with edgeR on replicate PBMC samples, with the criteria of FDR below 0.01 and a log2 fold change above 5 up to day 15. Each bulk clonotype was labeled CD4 or CD8 based on which sequenced repertoire, CD4 or CD8, contained the clonotype at higher abundance. The public sequencing data were trimmed at Q25 with fastp and processed into clonotypes with MiXCR by TCRdb, which kept only in-frame beta chains. Entries are consolidated by CDR3 protein sequence, retaining the most common genes and DNA. What appears here as the V and J calls and clone size reflects TCRdb's work, not the paper's. Recorded for this sample are under 200,000 distinct CDR3 sequences; 11% of them occurred a single time. Of the sample, 35% to 40% is held by the ten largest clones.

Sample treatment or condition, as interpreted from the label and publication: live attenuated yellow fever vaccine strain. A standard Ficoll-Paque protocol was used to isolate PBMCs from peripheral blood. Dynabeads CD4 and CD8 positive selection kits were used to isolate CD4 and CD8 T-cell fractions. RNA was extracted with TriZol from bulk PBMCs, CD4 and CD8 fractions, and dextramer-positive and dextramer-negative fractions. Of note for this clonotype: No cognate antigen has been identified for it. No qualities accompany the bases; no much larger clone lies one base away.

The research as a whole found: After the booster, most of the clones that had expanded following primary vaccination were detected again (about 95% of CD4 and around 90% of CD8), which suggests that memory was broadly maintained. A small share of clonotypes was detected in both CD4 and CD8 compartments, with the overlap likely arising from convergent recombination. Only two donors were included in the study, so the extent to which the findings can be generalized is limited. Computational filtering was needed because FACS-sorted repertoires could contain abundant contaminating clonotypes from the bulk population. Compared with the primary T-cell response, the secondary T-cell response was faster but weaker, reaching its peak on day 5 rather than on day 15.

From cysteine to phenylalanine, the CDR3 is 13 amino acids long. Only the CDR3 DNA is retained, 39 bases long and in frame from the first base. The germline V gene provides CDR1 MNHEY and CDR2 SVGAGI. Trimming costs V 0 bases and J 8 bases, and their ends lie 7 bases apart. This sample comprised CD8+ T cells sorted from PBMCs, obtained 15 days after the yellow fever booster vaccination. This receptor was taken from a man aged 18 to 30 who received the YFV17D yellow fever vaccine. The sequence joins TRBV6-5 to TRBJ2-2; no confident D gene assignment can be made. The DNA sequence is given as TGTGCCAGCAGTTACTCTTACGGGGGGGAGCTGTTTTTT. Translated, this gives CASSYSYGGELFF.